This is a list of T cell receptor beta chains from one sample in a study of technical replicates of blood from a few donors. The method was immunoSEQ multiplex PCR; TCRdb's version includes in-frame clones alone and lacks a portion of them. The sample has 80,000 to 90,000 clones, roughly 94% seen once; the top ten hold about 0.26%. Sequencing input: T cells isolated from PBMCs. These receptors originate from a human donor in good health. Each CDR3 is given with its conserved first and last residue. D genes are given only for firm matches. Where a row states a size, it is once, few, many or the class of an expanded clone; other rows omit it.

cdr3_nt,cdr3_aa,cdr3_length,d_call,j_call,clone_size,v_call
TGTGCCAGCTCACCAACCGGGGGGGACGACACTGAAGCTTTCTTT,CASSPTGGDDTEAFF,15,NA,TRBJ1-1,few,TRBV18
TGTGCCAGTAGAGCCGGGACAGGGTCCCACGAGCAGTACTTC,CASRAGTGSHEQYF,14,TRBD1,TRBJ2-7,NA,TRBV19
TGCGCCAGCATCCCAACAGGGTTTGGTGCTAACACCGGGGAGCTGTTTTTT,CASIPTGFGANTGELFF,17,NA,TRBJ2-2,NA,TRBV5-1
TGTGCCAGCAGCCAGGGACTTCTTTACGAGCAGTACTTC,CASSQGLLYEQYF,13,NA,TRBJ2-7,NA,TRBV11-2
TGCGCCAGCAGCGGATCTAGCGGGAGGGTGGCAGATACGCAGTATTTT,CASSGSSGRVADTQYF,16,TRBD2,TRBJ2-3,NA,TRBV5-1
TGTGCCAGCAGTCCCGGGACACTTAAGACTGAAGCTTTCTTT,CASSPGTLKTEAFF,14,NA,TRBJ1-1,NA,TRBV2
TGCGCCAGCAGCCCCTCGGTGGTGAACACTGAAGCTTTCTTT,CASSPSVVNTEAFF,14,NA,TRBJ1-1,NA,TRBV4-1
TGTGCCAGTACTAAGGGACTTAATGAAAAACTGTTTTTT,CASTKGLNEKLFF,13,NA,TRBJ1-4,NA,TRBV19
TGTGCCAGCAGTTCAAAATCCGGGGGTTATGGCTACACCTTC,CASSSKSGGYGYTF,14,NA,TRBJ1-2,NA,TRBV7-2
TGTGCCAGCAGATTTTATAAGTGGGGGGGCGTCGGTATCACTGAAGCTTTCTTT,CASRFYKWGGVGITEAFF,18,NA,TRBJ1-1,NA,TRBV2
TGTGCCAGCACCCCCAGACTGAGGGGGGAGCAGTACTTC,CASTPRLRGEQYF,13,NA,TRBJ2-7,NA,TRBV27
TGTGCCAACAGGACAGGGGATAATTCACCCCTCCACTTT,CANRTGDNSPLHF,13,NA,TRBJ1-6,NA,TRBV21-1
TGCAGCGTTGAATACACAGGGAGCGGCGAGGAGACCCAGTACTTC,CSVEYTGSGEETQYF,15,NA,TRBJ2-5,NA,TRBV29-1
TGTGCCAGCAGTTACAGTAACGAGCAGTACTTC,CASSYSNEQYF,11,NA,TRBJ2-7,NA,TRBV6-1
TGTGCCATTCGCTTGTGGGAAGCGGGAGCTTTCTTT,CAIRLWEAGAFF,12,NA,TRBJ1-1,NA,TRBV7-9
TGCGCCAGCAGCCAACCATTGGTGACTTCAAGCAAAAACATTCAGTACTTC,CASSQPLVTSSKNIQYF,17,NA,TRBJ2-4,NA,TRBV4-1
TGTGCCAGCATTCTTTTGCTATCAGCGGGTGAAGAGACCCAGTACTTC,CASILLLSAGEETQYF,16,NA,TRBJ2-5,NA,TRBV5-6
TGTGCCAGCAGTTTATCCGGAGGGGCTGAAGCTTTCTTT,CASSLSGGAEAFF,13,NA,TRBJ1-1,NA,TRBV28
TGTGCCAGCAGCACCCAACAGGGTTGGAGAACAGATACGCAGTATTTT,CASSTQQGWRTDTQYF,16,NA,TRBJ2-3,NA,TRBV28
TGTGCCAGCAGCTTAGGCCGGGGAGCCAATAACTATGGCTACACCTTC,CASSLGRGANNYGYTF,16,NA,TRBJ1-2,NA,TRBV13
TGTGCCAGCAGGACTACCTACGAGCAGTACTTC,CASRTTYEQYF,11,NA,TRBJ2-7,NA,TRBV6-5
TGTGCCAGTACTCCGACTCCAAGCTCCTACAATGAGCAGTTCTTC,CASTPTPSSYNEQFF,15,NA,TRBJ2-1,NA,TRBV19
TGTGCCAGCAGGGCTTCGACAGGGTCCTACGAGCAGTACTTC,CASRASTGSYEQYF,14,TRBD1,TRBJ2-7,NA,TRBV6-6
TGTGCCAGCAGTCCATTGAACACTGAAGCTTTCTTT,CASSPLNTEAFF,12,NA,TRBJ1-1,NA,TRBV2
TGTGCCAGCCAGGACAGGGTCGGTGGCTACACCTTC,CASQDRVGGYTF,12,TRBD1,TRBJ1-2,NA,TRBV28
TGCAGCGTTCATGGGACTAGCGGGAGCAATGAGCAGTTCTTC,CSVHGTSGSNEQFF,14,TRBD2,TRBJ2-1,once,TRBV29-1
TGTGCCAGCTCACCACTGGACAGGGGGGCGACTAATGAAAAACTGTTTTTT,CASSPLDRGATNEKLFF,17,TRBD1,TRBJ1-4,NA,TRBV18
TGTGCCAGCAGTGAACGAACAGCCGACTACACCTTC,CASSERTADYTF,12,NA,TRBJ1-2,NA,TRBV2
TGTGCCAGCAGTGAATCTTCATCCAGGGGCCCCTACGAGCAGTACTTC,CASSESSSRGPYEQYF,16,NA,TRBJ2-7,NA,TRBV6-1
TGTGCCAGCAGCACCAGACAGGGGGCCAGGACCGGGGAGCTGTTTTTT,CASSTRQGARTGELFF,16,TRBD1,TRBJ2-2,NA,TRBV2
TGTGCCATCAGGGGACTAGGAGACTACGAGCAGTACTTC,CAIRGLGDYEQYF,13,TRBD2,TRBJ2-7,NA,TRBV10-3
TGTGCCAGCAGTCCAGGGCTTTGGGGGGAGCTGTTTTTT,CASSPGLWGELFF,13,NA,TRBJ2-2,NA,TRBV27
TGTGCCAGCAGTGATTATCAGGTTTGTCGCTTC,CASSDYQVCRF,11,NA,TRBJ1-2,NA,TRBV2